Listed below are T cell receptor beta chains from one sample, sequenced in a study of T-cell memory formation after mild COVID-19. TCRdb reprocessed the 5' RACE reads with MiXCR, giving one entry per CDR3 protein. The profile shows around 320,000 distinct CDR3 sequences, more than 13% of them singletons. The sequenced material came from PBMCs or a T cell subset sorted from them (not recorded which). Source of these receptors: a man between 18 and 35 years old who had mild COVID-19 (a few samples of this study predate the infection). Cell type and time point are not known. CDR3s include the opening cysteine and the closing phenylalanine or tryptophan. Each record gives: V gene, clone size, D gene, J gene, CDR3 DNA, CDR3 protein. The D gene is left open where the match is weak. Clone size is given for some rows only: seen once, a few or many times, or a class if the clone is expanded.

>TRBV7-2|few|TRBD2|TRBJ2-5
TGTGCCAGCAGCTTAACGCGGGGGGGCCAGGAGACCCAGTACTTC
CASSLTRGGQETQYF
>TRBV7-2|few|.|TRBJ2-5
TGTGCCAGCCTGGCAGCAGGGCCCGGAGCCCAGTACTTC
CASLAAGPGAQYF
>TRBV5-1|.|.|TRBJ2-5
TGCGCCAGCAGACTAGTGGAGACCCAGTACTTC
CASRLVETQYF
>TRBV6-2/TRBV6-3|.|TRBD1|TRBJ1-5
TGTGCCAGCACCTCCGGGGACGGGACAGTCAATCAGCCCCAGCATTTT
CASTSGDGTVNQPQHF
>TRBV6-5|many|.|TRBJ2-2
TGTGCCAGCATAGGTTACACCGGGGAGCTGTTTTTT
CASIGYTGELFF
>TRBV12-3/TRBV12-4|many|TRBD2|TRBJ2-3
TGTGCCAGCAGCCCACGACGGGGGGGTAGCACAGATACGCAGTATTTT
CASSPRRGGSTDTQYF
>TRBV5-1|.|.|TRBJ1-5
TGCGCCAGCAGCTTTGGGGAGGCGCAGCCCCAGCATTTT
CASSFGEAQPQHF
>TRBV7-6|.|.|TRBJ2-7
TGTGCCAGCAGCTTAGCCCGCGGGACCACTTACGAGCAGTACTTC
CASSLARGTTYEQYF
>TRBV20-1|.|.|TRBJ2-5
TGCAGTGCCAGAGGGGGGAACTCTCCAGAGACCCAGTACTTC
CSARGGNSPETQYF
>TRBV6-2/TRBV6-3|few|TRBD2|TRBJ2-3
TGTGCCAGCAGTTATAGCGGGGTCCCAGATACGCAGTATTTT
CASSYSGVPDTQYF
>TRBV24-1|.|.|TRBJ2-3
TGTGCCACCTCCGGGGGAACAGATACGCAGTATTTT
CATSGGTDTQYF
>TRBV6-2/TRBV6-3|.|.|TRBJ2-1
TGTGCCAGCAGTTATCGGAACCGGTACAATGAGCAGTTCTTC
CASSYRNRYNEQFF